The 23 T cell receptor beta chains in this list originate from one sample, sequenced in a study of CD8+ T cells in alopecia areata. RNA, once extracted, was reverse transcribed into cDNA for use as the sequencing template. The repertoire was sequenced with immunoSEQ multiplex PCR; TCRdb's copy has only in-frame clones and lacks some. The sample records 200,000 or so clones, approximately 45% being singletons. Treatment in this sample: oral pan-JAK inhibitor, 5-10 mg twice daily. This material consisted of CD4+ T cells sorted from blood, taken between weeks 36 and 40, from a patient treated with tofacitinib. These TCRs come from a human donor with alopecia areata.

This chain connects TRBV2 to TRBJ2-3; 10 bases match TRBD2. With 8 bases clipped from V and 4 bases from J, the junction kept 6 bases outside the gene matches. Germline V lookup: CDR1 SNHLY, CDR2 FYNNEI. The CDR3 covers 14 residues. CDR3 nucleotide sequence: TGTGCCAGCGGGAGAAGCGGGAGGGCAGATACGCAGTATTTT. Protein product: CASGRSGRADTQYF.

CDR3 residues: CASKVGTGGFGEQYF. CDR3 nucleotides: TGTGCCAGCAAGGTTGGGACAGGGGGATTTGGAGAGCAGTACTTC. V is TRBV2 and J is TRBJ2-7; TRBD1 aligns across 11 bases. V lost 7 bases, J lost 7 bases, and 12 bases stayed unmatched. This CDR3 contains 15 residues. The germline CDR1 and CDR2 sequences are SNHLY and FYNNEI.

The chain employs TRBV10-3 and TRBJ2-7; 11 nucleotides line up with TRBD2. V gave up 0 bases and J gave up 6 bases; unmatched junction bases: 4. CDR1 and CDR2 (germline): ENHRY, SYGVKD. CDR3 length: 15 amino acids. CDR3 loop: CAISESLAGVSEQYF. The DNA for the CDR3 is TGTGCCATCAGTGAGTCACTAGCGGGAGTTTCCGAGCAGTACTTC.

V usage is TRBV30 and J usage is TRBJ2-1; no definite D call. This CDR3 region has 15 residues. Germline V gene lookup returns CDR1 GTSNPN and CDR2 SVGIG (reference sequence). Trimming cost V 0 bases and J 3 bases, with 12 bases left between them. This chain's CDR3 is CAWSVGLVGYNEQFF. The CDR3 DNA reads TGTGCCTGGAGTGTTGGGCTAGTCGGCTACAATGAGCAGTTCTTC.

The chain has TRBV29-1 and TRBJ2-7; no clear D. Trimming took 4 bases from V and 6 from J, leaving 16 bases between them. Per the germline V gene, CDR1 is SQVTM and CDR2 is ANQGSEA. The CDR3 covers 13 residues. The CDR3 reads CSVARTKSLEQYF. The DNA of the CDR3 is TGCAGCGTTGCCAGAACGAAATCTCTCGAGCAGTACTTC.

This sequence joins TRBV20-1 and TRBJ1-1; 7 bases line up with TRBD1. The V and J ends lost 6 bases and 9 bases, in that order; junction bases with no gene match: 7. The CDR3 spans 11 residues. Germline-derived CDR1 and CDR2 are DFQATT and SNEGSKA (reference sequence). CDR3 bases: TGCAGTGCAGAGACAGGGATTAAAGCTTTCTTT. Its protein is CSAETGIKAFF.

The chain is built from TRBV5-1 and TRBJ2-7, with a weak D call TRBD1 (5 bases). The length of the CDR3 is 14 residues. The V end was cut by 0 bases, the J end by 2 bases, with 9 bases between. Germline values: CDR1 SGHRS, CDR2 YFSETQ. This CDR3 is CASSLAGKTYEQYF. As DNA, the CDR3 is TGCGCCAGCAGCTTGGCAGGGAAAACCTACGAGCAGTACTTC.

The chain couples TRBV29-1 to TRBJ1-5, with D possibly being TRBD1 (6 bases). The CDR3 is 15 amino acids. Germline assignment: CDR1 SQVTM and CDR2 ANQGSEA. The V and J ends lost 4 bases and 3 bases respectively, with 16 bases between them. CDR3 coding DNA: TGCAGCGTTGTATTCCCAGGGGTCGACAATCAGCCCCAGCATTTT. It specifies CSVVFPGVDNQPQHF.

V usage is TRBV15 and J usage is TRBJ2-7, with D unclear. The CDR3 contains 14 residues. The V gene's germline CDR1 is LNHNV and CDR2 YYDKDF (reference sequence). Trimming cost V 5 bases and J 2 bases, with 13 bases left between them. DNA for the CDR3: TGTGCCACCAGCGCTCAACGTGGTCCCTACGAGCAGTACTTC. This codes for CATSAQRGPYEQYF.

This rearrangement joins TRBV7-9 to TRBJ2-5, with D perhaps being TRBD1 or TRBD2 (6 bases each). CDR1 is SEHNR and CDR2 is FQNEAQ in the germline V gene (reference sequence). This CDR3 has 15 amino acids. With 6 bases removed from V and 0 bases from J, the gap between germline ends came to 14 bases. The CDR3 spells CASSRGEADQETQYF. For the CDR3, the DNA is TGTGCCAGCAGTAGGGGGGAGGCGGACCAAGAGACCCAGTACTTC.

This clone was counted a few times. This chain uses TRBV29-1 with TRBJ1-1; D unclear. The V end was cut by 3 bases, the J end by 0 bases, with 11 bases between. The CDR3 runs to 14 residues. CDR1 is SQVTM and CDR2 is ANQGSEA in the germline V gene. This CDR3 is CSVELGMMNTEAFF. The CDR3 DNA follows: TGCAGCGTTGAGTTAGGGATGATGAACACTGAAGCTTTCTTT.

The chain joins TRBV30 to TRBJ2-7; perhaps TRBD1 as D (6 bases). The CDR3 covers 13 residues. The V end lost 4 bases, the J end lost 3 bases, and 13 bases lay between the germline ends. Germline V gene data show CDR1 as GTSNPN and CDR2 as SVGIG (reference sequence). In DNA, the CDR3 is TGTGCCTGGACCCCGGACAGACTCTACGAGCAGTACTTC. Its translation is CAWTPDRLYEQYF.

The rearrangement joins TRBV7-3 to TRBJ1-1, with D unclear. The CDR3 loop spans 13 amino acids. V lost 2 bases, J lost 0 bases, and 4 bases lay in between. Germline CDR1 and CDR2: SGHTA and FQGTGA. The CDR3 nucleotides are TGTGCCAGCAGCTTAGAAGTGAACACTGAAGCTTTCTTT. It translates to CASSLEVNTEAFF.

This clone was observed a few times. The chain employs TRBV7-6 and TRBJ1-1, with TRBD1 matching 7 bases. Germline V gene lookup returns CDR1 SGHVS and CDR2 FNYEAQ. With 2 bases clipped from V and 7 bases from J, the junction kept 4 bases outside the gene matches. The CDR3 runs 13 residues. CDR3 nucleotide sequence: TGTGCCAGCAGCTTAACCGGGACAGATGAAGCTTTCTTT. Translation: CASSLTGTDEAFF.

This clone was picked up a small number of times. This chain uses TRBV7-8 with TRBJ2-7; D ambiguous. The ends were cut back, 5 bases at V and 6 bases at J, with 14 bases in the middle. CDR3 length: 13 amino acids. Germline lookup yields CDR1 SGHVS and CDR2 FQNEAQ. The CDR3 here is CASSPGGHFEQYF. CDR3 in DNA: TGTGCCAGCAGCCCAGGTGGGCACTTCGAGCAGTACTTC.

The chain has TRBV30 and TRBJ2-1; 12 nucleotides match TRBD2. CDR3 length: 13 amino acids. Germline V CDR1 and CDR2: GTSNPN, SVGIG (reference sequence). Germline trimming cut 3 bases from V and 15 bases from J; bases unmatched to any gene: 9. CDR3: CAWRETGLAGRFF. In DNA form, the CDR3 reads TGTGCCTGGAGGGAAACCGGACTAGCGGGAAGGTTCTTC.

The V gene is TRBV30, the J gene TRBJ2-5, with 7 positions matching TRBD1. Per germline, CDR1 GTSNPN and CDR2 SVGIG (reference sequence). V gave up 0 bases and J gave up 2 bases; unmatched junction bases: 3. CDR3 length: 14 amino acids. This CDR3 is CAWSVRRGQETQYF. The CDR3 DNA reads TGTGCCTGGAGTGTACGCAGGGGGCAAGAGACCCAGTACTTC.

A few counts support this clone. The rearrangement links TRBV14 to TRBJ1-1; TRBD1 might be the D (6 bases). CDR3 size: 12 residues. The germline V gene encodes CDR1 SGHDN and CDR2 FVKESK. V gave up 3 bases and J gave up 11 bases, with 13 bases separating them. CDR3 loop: CASSQIRQAAFF. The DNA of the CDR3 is TGTGCCAGCAGCCAGATCAGACAGGCGGCTTTCTTT.

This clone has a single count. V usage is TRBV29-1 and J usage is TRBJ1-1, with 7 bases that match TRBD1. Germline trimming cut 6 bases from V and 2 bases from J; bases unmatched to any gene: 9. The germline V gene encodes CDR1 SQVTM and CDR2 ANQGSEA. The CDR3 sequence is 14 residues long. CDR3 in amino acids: CSVRIKGANTEAFF. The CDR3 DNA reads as TGCAGCGTCCGCATTAAGGGGGCCAACACTGAAGCTTTCTTT.

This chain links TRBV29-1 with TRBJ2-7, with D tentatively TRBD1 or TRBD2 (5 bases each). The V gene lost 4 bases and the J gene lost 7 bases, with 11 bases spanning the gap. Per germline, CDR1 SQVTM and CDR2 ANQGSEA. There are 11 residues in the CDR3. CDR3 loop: CSVVVGTEQYF. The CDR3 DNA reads TGCAGCGTTGTCGTCGGGACGGAGCAGTACTTC.

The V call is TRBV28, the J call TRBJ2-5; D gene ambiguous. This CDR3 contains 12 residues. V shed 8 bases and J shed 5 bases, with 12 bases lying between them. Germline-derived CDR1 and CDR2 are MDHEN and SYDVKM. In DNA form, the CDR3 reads TGTGCCAGCGCCACCCCACGCGAGACCCAGTACTTC. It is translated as CASATPRETQYF. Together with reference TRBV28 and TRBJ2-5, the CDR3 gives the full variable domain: DVKVTQSSRYLVKRTGEKVFLECVQDMDHENMFWYRQDPGLGLRLIYFSYDVKMKEKGDIPEGYSVSREKKERFSLILESASTNQTSMYLCASATPRETQYFGPGTRLLVL.

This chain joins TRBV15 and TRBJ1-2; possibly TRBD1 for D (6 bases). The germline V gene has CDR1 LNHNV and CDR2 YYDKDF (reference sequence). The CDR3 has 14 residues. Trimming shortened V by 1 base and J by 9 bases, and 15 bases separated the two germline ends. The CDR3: CATSRVRRQESYTF. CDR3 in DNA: TGTGCCACCAGCAGAGTCCGCCGACAGGAAAGCTACACCTTC.

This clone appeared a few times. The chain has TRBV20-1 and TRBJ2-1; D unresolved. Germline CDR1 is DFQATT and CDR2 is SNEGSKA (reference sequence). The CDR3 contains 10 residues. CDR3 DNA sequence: TGCAGCCCCCTTTACAATGAGCAGTTCTTC. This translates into CSPLYNEQFF.